This T cell receptor beta chain was found in a study of blood T cell repertoires in COVID-19. Study details: Acute and convalescent COVID-19 samples came from the United States, Italy and Spain. T cells, B-cell-depleted T cells, or PBMCs supplied cDNA or gDNA.

Deletions cut 5 bases from V and 4 bases from J, with 14 bases between. The CDR3 runs to 14 residues. CDR1 and CDR2 from the germline V gene are LNHNV and YYDKDF (reference sequence). Methods used by the authors: Nucleated cell number was recorded as an estimate derived from reference gene primer amplification. The table came from immunoSEQ multiplex PCR; TCRdb's copy has only in-frame clones and leaves some out. That table supplies the V and J calls and clone size; D and trimming were determined from the DNA. The table includes approximately 80,000 clones, 70% to 90% detected once. The sequenced sample was peripheral blood. The V gene is TRBV15, the J gene TRBJ1-1; the D is unclear. This TCR was sampled from a woman at least 80 years old with acute or convalescent COVID-19. CDR3 bases: TGTGCCACCAGCTATCCGGGAACCGCCACTGAAGCTTTCTTT. Translated, it gives CATSYPGTATEAFF.